The 20 T cell receptor beta chains given below trace back to one sample, sequenced in a study of OX40 agonist ivuxolimab in advanced cancers. The method was immunoSEQ multiplex PCR; TCRdb's version includes in-frame clones alone and lacks a portion of them. The sample includes around 31,000 clones, about 89% of them seen just once. The specimen was CD4+ or CD8+ T cells sorted from blood, collected in a trial of the OX40 agonist ivuxolimab. These TCRs come from an adult with an advanced solid tumor such as melanoma, head and neck, liver or kidney cancer.

V and J are TRBV7-8 and TRBJ2-7, with 12 positions matching TRBD2. CDR1 is SGHVS and CDR2 is FQNEAQ in the germline V gene. V shed 3 bases, J shed 5 bases, and the junction held 20 bases outside the gene matches. CDR3 length: 20 residues. CDR3 DNA: TGTGCCAGCAGCTTTGGACTAGCGGGACCAGGTACCTCCCAGGGTGACGAGCAGTACTTC. This sequence encodes CASSFGLAGPGTSQGDEQYF.

Only one count was recorded for this clone. The V call is TRBV28, the J call TRBJ1-5; TRBD1 agrees at 10 bases. Germline V CDR1 and CDR2: MDHEN, SYDVKM. V gave up 0 bases and J gave up 7 bases; unmatched junction bases: 3. This CDR3 is built from 15 residues. DNA for the CDR3: TGTGCCAGCAGTTTATGGACAGGGGGCGGGCAGCCCCAGCATTTT. It translates to CASSLWTGGGQPQHF.

V is TRBV27 and J is TRBJ2-7, with 9 positions matching TRBD1. Germline V gene lookup returns CDR1 MNHEY and CDR2 SMNVEV (reference sequence). The CDR3 spans 12 residues. The J segment lost 5 bases and the V segment lost 5 bases, leaving 1 base of the junction unmatched. As DNA, the CDR3 is TGTGCCAGCAGTCGACAGGGGGACGAGCAGTACTTC. Translation: CASSRQGDEQYF.

The gene calls are TRBV5-4 and TRBJ1-5; D remains unclear. The CDR3 is made up of 14 amino acids. The germline V and J ends were trimmed by 2 bases and 1 base, with 7 bases remaining between them. Germline V gene data show CDR1 as SGHNT and CDR2 as YYREEE (reference sequence). The CDR3 bases are TGTGCCAGCAGCTTTAGAGGGAGCAATCAGCCCCAGCATTTT. It encodes CASSFRGSNQPQHF.

The chain carries TRBV11-3 and TRBJ2-2, with D perhaps TRBD1 (5 bases). The ends were cut back, 5 bases at V and 4 bases at J, with 14 bases in the middle. CDR1 SGHNT and CDR2 YENEEA come from the germline V gene. The CDR3 is 15 amino acids. DNA of the CDR3: TGTGCCAGCAGCCAGGCGACAGCGAGCACCGGGGAGCTGTTTTTT. This translates into CASSQATASTGELFF.

The chain carries TRBV27 and TRBJ2-5; D perhaps matches TRBD1 (6 bases). This CDR3 spans 14 amino acids. V shed 6 bases and J shed 5 bases, with 16 bases lying between them. Germline V gene lookup returns CDR1 MNHEY and CDR2 SMNVEV (reference sequence). The CDR3 DNA is TGTGCCAGCAGGCTACAGGGTAGCATGGAGACCCAGTACTTC. Encoded protein: CASRLQGSMETQYF.

The J gene is TRBJ1-5, the V gene TRBV19; 7 positions agree with TRBD1. The CDR3 spans 16 residues. Germline V CDR1 and CDR2: LNHDA, SQIVND (reference sequence). J lost 0 bases, V lost 3 bases, and 5 bases had no gene match. The CDR3 bases are TGTGCCAGTAGTATCGGGGACAGTTATAGCAATCAGCCCCAGCATTTT. It encodes CASSIGDSYSNQPQHF. Filled out from reference TRBV19 and TRBJ1-5, the complete variable domain reads DGGITQSPKYLFRKEGQNVTLSCEQNLNHDAMYWYRQDPGQGLRLIYYSQIVNDFQKGDIAEGYSVSREKKESFPLTVTSAQKNPTAFYLCASSIGDSYSNQPQHFGDGTRLSIL.

This chain uses TRBV6-5 with TRBJ2-1, with D possibly matching TRBD2 (5 bases). Trimming removed 2 bases from V and 8 bases from J, with 7 bases in between. Per germline, CDR1 MNHEY and CDR2 SVGAGI. The CDR3 is 12 amino acids. CDR3 loop: CASSYGSDEQFF. CDR3 in DNA: TGTGCCAGCAGTTACGGTAGCGATGAGCAGTTCTTC.

The chain couples TRBV9 to TRBJ1-2; D is possibly TRBD1 (5 bases). Germline V CDR1 and CDR2: SGDLS, YYNGEE. The V and J ends lost 0 bases and 5 bases respectively, with 17 bases between them. The CDR3 sequence is 16 residues long. CDR3 sequence reads: CASSVAPGLTRYGYTF. CDR3 nucleotides: TGTGCCAGCAGCGTAGCTCCGGGACTCACCCGGTATGGCTACACCTTC.

The V gene is TRBV28, the J gene TRBJ2-7; TRBD2 matches 8 bases. Trimming took 3 bases from V and 2 from J; bases not matched to a gene: 3. The germline V gene has CDR1 MDHEN and CDR2 SYDVKM. This CDR3 spans 14 amino acids. This CDR3 is CASSLRGGPYEQYF. Here the CDR3 DNA reads TGTGCCAGCAGTTTGCGCGGGGGGCCCTACGAGCAGTACTTC.

V usage is TRBV15 and J usage is TRBJ2-7; possibly TRBD2 for D (6 bases). The CDR3 is made up of 15 amino acids. Germline assignment: CDR1 LNHNV and CDR2 YYDKDF (reference sequence). V dropped 3 bases and J dropped 1 base, with 13 bases sitting between them. The CDR3 here is CATSREGGLSYEQYF. The CDR3 DNA follows: TGTGCCACCAGCAGGGAAGGAGGGTTGTCCTACGAGCAGTACTTC.

The chain couples TRBV18 to TRBJ2-5; maybe TRBD2 (5 bases). Looked up from germline, CDR1 is KGHSH and CDR2 is LQKENI. The V end was cut by 3 bases, the J end by 4 bases, with 18 bases between. The length of the CDR3 is 16 residues. Here the CDR3 DNA reads TGTGCCAGCTCACCCCGCGAGCCCGAGGGTCGAGAGACCCAGTACTTC. Residues: CASSPREPEGRETQYF.

The chain recombines TRBV5-4 with TRBJ2-7; weak D call: TRBD2 (6 bases). CDR3 length: 14 residues. The V gene lost 4 bases and the J gene lost 6 bases, with 17 bases spanning the gap. Germline V gene lookup returns CDR1 SGHNT and CDR2 YYREEE (reference sequence). The CDR3 is CASSLLGGQFEQYF. The CDR3 coding sequence is TGTGCCAGCAGCCTTCTAGGAGGGCAGTTCGAGCAGTACTTC. Full variable domain (missing parts from reference TRBV5-4 and TRBJ2-7): ETGVTQSPTHLIKTRGQQVTLRCSSQSGHNTVSWYQQALGQGPQFIFQYYREEENGRGNFPPRFSGLQFPNYSSELNVNALELDDSALYLCASSLLGGQFEQYFGPGTRLTVT.

The chain carries TRBV4-1 and TRBJ1-2; D gene unclear. Trimming cost V 1 base and J 4 bases, with 19 bases left between them. The length of the CDR3 is 17 residues. The germline V gene has CDR1 MGHRA and CDR2 YSYEKL. CDR3: CASSQVMSDTSLYGYTF. The CDR3 bases are TGCGCCAGCAGCCAAGTGATGTCAGACACCTCTCTCTATGGCTACACCTTC.

CDR3 nucleotides: TGTGCCAGTAGTATAGTGGGGGGTTCCTACGAGCAGTACTTC. Protein: CASSIVGGSYEQYF. The chain is built from TRBV19 and TRBJ2-7; possible D gene TRBD2, 6 bases. Germline V gene sequence: CDR1 LNHDA, CDR2 SQIVND (reference sequence). The CDR3 spans 14 residues. The ends were cut back, 1 base at V and 1 base at J, with 8 bases in the middle.

The V gene is TRBV7-9, the J gene TRBJ2-7; D is possibly TRBD1 or TRBD2 (5 bases each). CDR3 length: 13 residues. Germline values: CDR1 SEHNR, CDR2 FQNEAQ (reference sequence). Deletions cut 4 bases from V and 9 bases from J, with 16 bases between. The DNA for the CDR3 is TGTGCCAGCAGCTCCGGGACGGCGGTAGGGCAGTACTTC. It is translated as CASSSGTAVGQYF.

The V and J genes are TRBV5-3 and TRBJ2-3; D call uncertain. TRBV5-3 is annotated as an ORF whose role is uncertain. V shed 1 base and J shed 1 base, with 10 bases lying between them. This CDR3 is 15 amino acids long. The CDR3 reads CARSLISGRTDTQYF. CDR3 in DNA: TGTGCCAGAAGCTTGATTTCCGGTCGCACAGATACGCAGTATTTT.

The rearrangement joins TRBV28 to TRBJ1-5; the match to TRBD1 covers 7 bases. V was pared by 2 bases and J by 4 bases, with 8 bases of the junction left unmatched. The CDR3 consists of 16 residues. In germline, CDR1 is MDHEN, CDR2 SYDVKM. CDR3 DNA: TGTGCCAGCAGTTTAGAGACAGGGACTTGGAATCAGCCCCAGCATTTT. The encoded protein is CASSLETGTWNQPQHF.

The chain has TRBV28 and TRBJ2-1; 11 bases agree with TRBD1. Germline trimming cut 4 bases from V and 8 bases from J; bases unmatched to any gene: 4. The germline CDR1 and CDR2 sequences are MDHEN and SYDVKM. The CDR3 totals 14 residues. The chain's CDR3 is CASSSRTGGYEQFF. DNA for the CDR3: TGTGCCAGCAGTTCAAGGACAGGGGGCTATGAGCAGTTCTTC.

The V call is TRBV19, the J call TRBJ2-1; a possible D gene is TRBD2 (6 bases). The CDR3 loop spans 16 amino acids. V lost 5 bases to trimming and J lost 0 bases, with 14 bases between them. CDR1 is LNHDA, CDR2 SQIVND, per germline (reference sequence). The CDR3 region is CASSPSAGSSYNEQFF. As DNA, the CDR3 is TGTGCCAGTAGTCCCAGTGCGGGGAGCTCCTACAATGAGCAGTTCTTC.